What follows is one TCR beta chain and its context. This sample is drawn from a study of control samples from healthy donors and cancer patients. Method: immunoSEQ multiplex PCR; TCRdb's copy keeps in-frame clones and lacks some. The sample yields roughly 400,000 clones, approximately 92% seen once. Deletions cut 0 bases from V and 4 bases from J, with 10 bases between. Germline CDR1 LNHDA, CDR2 SQIVND (reference sequence). There are 15 residues in the CDR3. This TCR was recovered from a man in his forties with head and neck cancer. Input material: PBMCs. The rearrangement links TRBV19 to TRBJ2-1; possible D gene TRBD1, 5 bases. The CDR3 nucleotides are TGTGCCAGTAGTATAGAAGTCAGGGTATACAATGAGCAGTTCTTC. This translates into CASSIEVRVYNEQFF.